These 11 T cell receptor beta chains were sequenced from one sample in a study of radiotherapy plus CTLA-4 blockade in lung cancer listed by TCRdb under 2018. Library creation used the immunoSEQ multiplex PCR assay. Held by TCRdb, this immuneACCESS table contains in-frame sequences only and omits some clones. Under half of the omission traces to an unresolved V gene where checked; the cause of the rest is unknown. The sample table records roughly 50,000 clones; 60% to 80% of these occur just once. The top ten clonotypes cover 11% of the sample. The source was peripheral blood, collected from a patient treated with radiotherapy plus ipilimumab. Receptors were obtained from a human donor with non-small cell lung cancer who had stable disease on radiotherapy plus ipilimumab.

As to this clone: This sample also contains other DNA sequences that code for the same CDR3. The V and J genes are TRBV9 and TRBJ2-3, with D possibly matching TRBD1 (5 bases). Germline loops: CDR1 SGDLS, CDR2 YYNGEE. V lost 4 bases and J 4 bases, leaving 19 bases between the germline ends. This CDR3 region has 16 residues. The CDR3 loop reads CASSKYSGLYADTQYF. The CDR3, as DNA: TGTGCCAGCAGCAAATACTCAGGGTTATATGCAGATACGCAGTATTTT.

The chain employs TRBV19 and TRBJ1-1, with a tentative D call TRBD1 (6 bases). Trimming shortened V by 7 bases and J by 1 base, and 13 bases separated the two germline ends. The CDR3 has 14 residues. In germline, CDR1 is LNHDA, CDR2 SQIVND (reference sequence). CDR3 nucleotides: TGTGCCAGTACAATCGGGGGCCCGAACACTGAAGCTTTCTTT. This encodes CASTIGGPNTEAFF.

The rearrangement uses TRBV5-1 and TRBJ1-6; 8 nucleotides line up with TRBD1. Trimming removed 4 bases from V and 14 bases from J; junction bases left unmatched: 11. The CDR3 consists of 14 residues. The germline CDR1 and CDR2 sequences are SGHRS and YFSETQ. The CDR3 sequence is CASSLGTGEFTLHF. Here the CDR3 DNA reads TGCGCCAGCAGCCTCGGGACAGGCGAGTTCACCCTCCACTTT.

This clone was observed a handful of times. The rearrangement joins TRBV6-9 to TRBJ1-2; a weak D match, TRBD1 (5 bases). The CDR3 has 15 amino acids. The V end was cut by 3 bases, the J end by 4 bases, with 15 bases between. CDR1 MNHGY and CDR2 SVAAGI come from the germline V gene. The CDR3 DNA is TGTGCCAGCAGTTACTCGGGGACTGAATTCTATGGCTACACCTTC. Translated, it gives CASSYSGTEFYGYTF.

The chain is built from TRBV7-8 and TRBJ1-1; 8 nucleotides agree with TRBD1. V shed 4 bases and J 0 bases; nucleotides not matched to a gene: 10. Germline CDR1 and CDR2: SGHVS and FQNEAQ. The CDR3 loop spans 17 amino acids. CDR3 loop: CASSSHRGARLNTEAFF. DNA for the CDR3: TGTGCCAGCAGCTCCCACAGGGGGGCCAGGTTGAACACTGAAGCTTTCTTT.

CDR3 protein: CASAEDRGALGNEKLFF. CDR3 DNA: TGTGCTAGTGCTGAGGACAGGGGCGCTTTGGGTAATGAAAAACTGTTTTTT. J is TRBJ1-4 and V is TRBV12-5, with 9 positions matching TRBD1. This CDR3 is 17 amino acids long. CDR1 and CDR2 from the germline V gene are LGHNT and FRNRAP. Trimming removed 7 bases from V and 4 bases from J; junction bases left unmatched: 13.

The V call is TRBV19, the J call TRBJ1-5, with TRBD1 as a possible D gene (5 bases). This CDR3 is 15 amino acids long. The germline V gene has CDR1 LNHDA and CDR2 SQIVND (reference sequence). The V gene lost 10 bases and the J gene lost 1 base, with 17 bases spanning the gap. The CDR3 here is CATTFRVKSNQPQHF. In DNA, the CDR3 is TGTGCCACAACTTTCAGGGTTAAGAGCAATCAGCCCCAGCATTTT.

The chain has TRBV9 and TRBJ1-1, with 10 bases identical to TRBD1. J lost 3 bases, V lost 0 bases, and 2 bases had no gene match. Germline CDR1 SGDLS, CDR2 YYNGEE. This CDR3 spans 15 amino acids. The CDR3 coding sequence is TGTGCCAGCAGCGTAGGACAGGGGGCGGACACTGAAGCTTTCTTT. This translates into CASSVGQGADTEAFF.

V gene TRBV19 combines with J gene TRBJ2-3; 11 nucleotides match TRBD2. Germline values: CDR1 LNHDA, CDR2 SQIVND (reference sequence). V lost 1 base to trimming and J lost 2 bases; unmatched junction nucleotides: 2. The CDR3 sequence is 16 residues long. The CDR3 nucleotides read TGTGCCAGTAGTATAGCTAGCGGGGGGATCACAGATACGCAGTATTTT. Its protein product is CASSIASGGITDTQYF.

This clone has more than one count but fewer than ten. The chain carries TRBV2 and TRBJ1-2; D is perhaps TRBD1 (6 bases). Germline CDR1 reads SNHLY; CDR2 reads FYNNEI. This CDR3 is built from 14 residues. The germline V and J ends were trimmed by 4 bases and 8 bases, with 17 bases remaining between them. CDR3 in DNA: TGTGCCAGCAGTGCTCAGGGGCCTCTTTGGGGCTACACCTTC. Its protein is CASSAQGPLWGYTF.

The J gene is TRBJ2-7, the V gene TRBV6-5, with a possible D match to TRBD2 (6 bases). This CDR3 is built from 16 residues. The germline CDR1 and CDR2 sequences are MNHEY and SVGAGI. Trimming took 0 bases from V and 1 from J, leaving 13 bases between them. The chain's CDR3 is CASSYSFGGTSYEQYF. The DNA for the CDR3 is TGTGCCAGCAGTTACTCTTTTGGGGGGACGTCCTACGAGCAGTACTTC.